The 15 T cell receptor beta chains below were found in one sample sequenced in a study of shared clonotypes between healthy human individuals. The assay was immunoSEQ multiplex PCR, and TCRdb's table has in-frame clones only and misses some. The sample lists approximately 350,000 clones; about 74% were seen once. The source material was memory CD4+ T cells sorted from blood. The subset is: CD45RA-negative fraction. These receptors were collected from a man aged 25 to 40 in good health.

The gene calls are TRBV7-9 and TRBJ2-3, with D perhaps TRBD2 (6 bases). This CDR3 has 15 amino acids. Trimming left V 0 bases short and J 4 bases short, with 11 bases between. Germline V gene lookup returns CDR1 SEHNR and CDR2 FQNEAQ (reference sequence). CDR3 in DNA: TGTGCCAGCAGCTTAGCGGGAGGCTCCGCAGATACGCAGTATTTT. Protein product: CASSLAGGSADTQYF.

This chain's CDR3 is CASSGGVGGNEKLFF. The DNA for the CDR3 is TGTGCCAGCAGCGGAGGGGTAGGGGGTAATGAAAAACTGTTTTTT. The chain employs TRBV7-8 and TRBJ1-4; perhaps TRBD1 as D (6 bases). Germline CDR1 is SGHVS and CDR2 is FQNEAQ. Trimming stripped 5 bases from V and 4 bases from J, with 14 bases between. The CDR3 has 15 residues.

The chain employs TRBV5-1 and TRBJ2-7; 8 nucleotides align to TRBD1. The junction had 15 bases not matched to a gene; V was cut back by 6 bases and J by 7 bases. Germline V gene sequence: CDR1 SGHRS, CDR2 YFSETQ. The CDR3 spans 15 residues. CDR3 amino acids: CASKIGQGDLREQYF. CDR3 sequence (DNA): TGCGCCAGCAAGATAGGACAGGGAGATTTACGGGAGCAGTACTTC.

The chain employs TRBV5-5 and TRBJ1-4; D unclear. The CDR3 has 15 residues. With 2 bases removed from V and 7 bases from J, the gap between germline ends came to 15 bases. Germline V CDR1 and CDR2: SGHKS, YYEKEE (reference sequence). CDR3 loop: CASSFAAATGEKLFF. The CDR3, as DNA: TGTGCCAGCAGCTTTGCGGCAGCCACTGGTGAAAAACTGTTTTTT.

The rearrangement joins TRBV5-1 to TRBJ2-3; 9 bases fit TRBD2. CDR3 length: 17 residues. Per the germline V gene, CDR1 is SGHRS and CDR2 is YFSETQ. The junction had 6 bases not matched to a gene; V was cut back by 0 bases and J by 1 base. Here the CDR3 reads CASSLDLSGRRTDTQYF. For the CDR3, the DNA is TGCGCCAGCAGCTTGGACTTAAGCGGGAGGCGCACAGATACGCAGTATTTT.

The V gene is TRBV6-6, the J gene TRBJ2-2, with D possibly being TRBD2 (5 bases). Germline V CDR1 and CDR2: MNHNY, SVGAGI (reference sequence). The germline V and J ends were trimmed by 1 base and 3 bases, with 6 bases remaining between them. This CDR3 has 14 amino acids. The CDR3 is CASSYLEDTGELFF. The DNA for the CDR3 is TGTGCCAGCAGTTACTTGGAGGACACCGGGGAGCTGTTTTTT.

The CDR3 spells CASSPSAHGKQQYF. CDR3 DNA sequence: TGTGCCAGCAGCCCTAGTGCCCACGGGAAACAGCAGTACTTC. V is TRBV7-9 and J is TRBJ2-7, with a tentative D call TRBD2 (5 bases). Germline V CDR1 and CDR2: SEHNR, FQNEAQ (reference sequence). Between the trimmed V and J ends, which lost 5 bases and 8 bases, there was a span of 19 bases. The CDR3 contains 14 residues.

The rearrangement joins TRBV27 to TRBJ2-1, with TRBD2 identical over 10 bases. J lost 4 bases, V lost 6 bases, and 12 bases had no gene match. CDR1 is MNHEY and CDR2 is SMNVEV in the germline V gene (reference sequence). This CDR3 region has 17 residues. The CDR3, as DNA: TGTGCCAGCAGCTCATTCGCCGGGACTAGCGCGTACAATGAGCAGTTCTTC. Amino acid sequence: CASSSFAGTSAYNEQFF.

The CDR3 protein is CASSSDGNSRELFF. Written as DNA, the CDR3 is TGTGCCAGCAGCTCGGACGGTAACTCCCGGGAGCTGTTTTTT. The chain couples TRBV5-5 to TRBJ2-2; D not resolved. The germline V gene encodes CDR1 SGHKS and CDR2 YYEKEE (reference sequence). The CDR3 length is 14 residues. The V and J ends lost 3 bases and 9 bases respectively, with 15 bases between them.

This chain joins TRBV9 and TRBJ2-7; no reliable D call. Germline values: CDR1 SGDLS, CDR2 YYNGEE. V lost 0 bases and J 5 bases, leaving 12 bases between the germline ends. This CDR3 is built from 14 residues. The CDR3 DNA reads TGTGCCAGCAGCGTAGTGGATCCGGTCAACGAGCAGTACTTC. Translation gives CASSVVDPVNEQYF.

The chain links TRBV25-1 to TRBJ2-1, with D tentatively TRBD2 (5 bases). The CDR3 runs 15 residues. The germline V gene encodes CDR1 MGHDK and CDR2 SYGVNS. V was shortened by 5 bases and J by 5 bases, with 16 bases between the two germline ends. CDR3 loop: CASSHDYPNNNEQFF. In nucleotides, the CDR3 is TGTGCCAGCAGTCATGACTACCCTAACAACAATGAGCAGTTCTTC.

Only a few counts were recorded for this clone. This sequence joins TRBV11-3 and TRBJ2-1; TRBD2 matches 9 bases. The trim removed 1 base at V and 5 bases at J, leaving 9 bases unmatched. The CDR3 has 17 amino acids. Germline CDR1 and CDR2: SGHNT and YENEEA. This chain's CDR3 is CASSLVPGTSSNNEQFF. The CDR3 bases are TGTGCCAGCAGCTTAGTCCCCGGGACTAGCAGTAACAATGAGCAGTTCTTC.

This clone appeared once. The rearrangement links TRBV9 to TRBJ2-5; 7 nucleotides line up with TRBD1. The CDR3 is 13 amino acids. Germline assignment: CDR1 SGDLS and CDR2 YYNGEE. The trim removed 7 bases at V and 5 bases at J, leaving 8 bases unmatched. This CDR3 reads CASGTTGHETQYF. DNA of the CDR3: TGTGCCAGCGGTACGACAGGGCACGAGACCCAGTACTTC.

The chain employs TRBV2 and TRBJ2-4; D not certain. V lost 6 bases to trimming and J lost 5 bases, with 17 bases between them. Per the germline V gene, CDR1 is SNHLY and CDR2 is FYNNEI. The CDR3 runs to 15 residues. CDR3 nucleotide sequence: TGTGCCAGCAGGCCCCAGGCACTCCCCCAAAACATTCAGTACTTC. This sequence encodes CASRPQALPQNIQYF. The full variable domain, in which reference TRBV2 and TRBJ2-4 provide the parts outside the CDR3, is EPEVTQTPSHQVTQMGQEVILRCVPISNHLYFYWYRQILGQKVEFLVSFYNNEISEKSEIFDDQFSVERPDGSNFTLKIRSTKLEDSAMYFCASRPQALPQNIQYFGAGTRLSVL.

The rearrangement links TRBV6-1 to TRBJ2-7, with 7 bases fitting TRBD2. Trimming took 6 bases from V and 6 from J; bases not matched to a gene: 11. The CDR3 sequence is 14 residues long. CDR1 MNHNS and CDR2 SASEGT come from the germline V gene. The chain's CDR3 is CASRGQTSSFEQYF. Written as DNA, the CDR3 is TGTGCCAGCAGAGGCCAGACTAGCTCTTTCGAGCAGTACTTC.